The clone carrying this TCR beta chain showed up just a few times. Its antigen remains unidentified. These data belong to a study of a mutant IDH1 vaccine in newly diagnosed glioma. Study in general: V12 corresponded to week 35 and V13 to week 47.

TCRdb keeps only in-frame clones here, not all; method: immunoSEQ multiplex PCR. The sample lists more than 25,000 clones, around three quarters occurring once. Unmatched junction bases numbered 7, after V lost 4 bases and J lost 2 bases. This CDR3 contains 15 residues. Noted time point: week 35, safety follow-up. Vaccine doses each comprised 300 ug of mutant IDH1 20-mer peptide, with topical imiquimod. The TCR comes from a young woman with glioma. Some clones in this sample may be carry-over from other donors' samples. The sample in question was PBMCs, obtained from a glioma patient whose treatment included an IDH1 peptide vaccine. V is TRBV23-1 and J is TRBJ1-1; 7 nucleotides agree with TRBD1. TRBV23-1 is an ORF; its function is uncertain. DNA for the CDR3: TGCGCCAGCAGTCCGCCTCGACAGGGTAACACTGAAGCTTTCTTT. Amino acid sequence: CASSPPRQGNTEAFF.